This TCR beta chain was retrieved from a study of blood T cell repertoires in COVID-19. The germline gives CDR1 LNHDA, CDR2 SQIVND (reference sequence). The ends lost 6 bases at V and 0 bases at J; junction bases unmatched: 11. CDR3 length: 18 amino acids. The repertoire was sequenced with immunoSEQ multiplex PCR; TCRdb's copy has only in-frame clones and lacks some. The sample lists under 400,000 clones; roughly 89% were seen once. The sample consisted of peripheral blood. V and J are TRBV19 and TRBJ2-1, with 10 positions matching TRBD2. The receptor's source is a man younger than 35 with active or convalescent COVID-19. The CDR3 coding sequence is TGTGCCAGTAGCCGCGGACCTAGCGGGAGCCTCTCCTACAATGAGCAGTTCTTC. It encodes CASSRGPSGSLSYNEQFF.